This T cell receptor (beta chain) was obtained from a study of cytomegalovirus exposure and HLA in healthy donors. The CDR3 sequence is 15 residues long. V lost 5 bases and J lost 7, with 15 bases in between. Germline loops: CDR1 MNHEY, CDR2 SMNVEV (reference sequence). A note on this clone: Its antigen is currently unknown. This same CDR3 is encoded by further DNA sequences in the sample.

Both 60 Vbeta primers and 13 Jbeta primers went into the PCR. Measured with immunoSEQ multiplex PCR; TCRdb has only the in-frame clones, and not every one. The top ten clones hold roughly 7% of a sample with 90,000 to 100,000 clones, about three quarters of them seen once. Findings and limits, study-wide: Roughly uniform depth of sequencing across donors was assumed in presence/absence analyses. CMV antigen specificity of a few CMV-associated chains was confirmed in vitro.

The J gene is TRBJ1-6, the V gene TRBV27; the D gene is possibly TRBD1 (5 bases). The sequenced sample consisted of PBMCs. This clonotype originated in a man aged 40-49 years in good health and CMV-seropositive. Here the CDR3 reads CASSTTTGGNSPLHF. CDR3 coding DNA: TGTGCCAGCAGTACGACGACGGGGGGGAATTCACCCCTCCACTTT.